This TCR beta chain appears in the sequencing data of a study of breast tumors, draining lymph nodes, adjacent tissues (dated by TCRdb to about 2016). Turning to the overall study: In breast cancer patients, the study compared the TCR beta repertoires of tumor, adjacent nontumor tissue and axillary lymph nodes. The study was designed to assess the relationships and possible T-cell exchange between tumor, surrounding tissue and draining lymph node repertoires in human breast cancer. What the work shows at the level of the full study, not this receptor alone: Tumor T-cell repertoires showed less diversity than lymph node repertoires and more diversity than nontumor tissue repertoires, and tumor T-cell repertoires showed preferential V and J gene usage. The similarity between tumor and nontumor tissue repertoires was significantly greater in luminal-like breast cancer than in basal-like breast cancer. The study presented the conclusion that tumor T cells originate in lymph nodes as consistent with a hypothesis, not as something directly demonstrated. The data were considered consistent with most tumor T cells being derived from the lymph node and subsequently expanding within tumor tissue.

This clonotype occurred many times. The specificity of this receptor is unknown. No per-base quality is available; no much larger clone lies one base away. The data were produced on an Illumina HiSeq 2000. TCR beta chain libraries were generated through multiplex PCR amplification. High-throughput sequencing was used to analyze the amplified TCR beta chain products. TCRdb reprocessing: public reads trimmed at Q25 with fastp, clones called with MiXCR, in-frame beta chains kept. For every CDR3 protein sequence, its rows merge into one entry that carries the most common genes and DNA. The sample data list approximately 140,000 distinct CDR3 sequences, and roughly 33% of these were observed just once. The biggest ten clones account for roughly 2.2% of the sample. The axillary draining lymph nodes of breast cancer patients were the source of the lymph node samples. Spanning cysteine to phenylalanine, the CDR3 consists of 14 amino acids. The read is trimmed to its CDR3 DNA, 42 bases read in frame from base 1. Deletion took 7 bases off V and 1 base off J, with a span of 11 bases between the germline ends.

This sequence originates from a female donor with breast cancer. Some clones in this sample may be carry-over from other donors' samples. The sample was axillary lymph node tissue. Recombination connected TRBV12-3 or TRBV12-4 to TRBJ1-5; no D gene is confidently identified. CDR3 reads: CASTRQSSNQPQHF. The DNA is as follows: TGTGCCAGCACCCGTCAGAGCAGCAATCAGCCCCAGCATTTT.